These T cell receptor beta chains were read from a single sample in a study of glioma-infiltrating T cells after dendritic cell vaccination. Data came from immunoSEQ multiplex PCR; TCRdb stores just in-frame clones and leaves some out. The data contain about 58,000 clones, roughly 84% of them singletons. The specimen comprised blood, sampled after dendritic cell vaccination. These receptors were collected from a human donor with glioblastoma. Both conserved end residues are part of each CDR3. Each record gives: clone size, V gene, D gene, J gene, CDR3 DNA, CDR3 protein. A D gene is named only where the DNA matches it firmly. Expanded clones are given a class, and other clones once, few, many or no size at all.

abundance: few; v_gene: TRBV28; d_gene: TRBD1; j_gene: TRBJ2-7; CDR3nt: TGTGCCAGCAGTTCGGGGACAGGGTATGACGAGCAGTACTTC; CDR3aa: CASSSGTGYDEQYF
abundance: NA; v_gene: TRBV2; d_gene: NA; j_gene: TRBJ2-4; CDR3nt: TGTGCCAGCAGGCAGGTCATAGCCAAAAACATTCAGTACTTC; CDR3aa: CASRQVIAKNIQYF
abundance: once; v_gene: TRBV9; d_gene: NA; j_gene: TRBJ1-5; CDR3nt: TGTGCCAGCAGCGGGGGGGGAGGCAATCAGCCCCAGCATTTT; CDR3aa: CASSGGGGNQPQHF
abundance: NA; v_gene: TRBV7-6; d_gene: NA; j_gene: TRBJ2-7; CDR3nt: TGTGCCAGCAGCTTAGTCCCGGACAGTTCCTACGAGCAGTACTTC; CDR3aa: CASSLVPDSSYEQYF
abundance: NA; v_gene: TRBV5-1; d_gene: NA; j_gene: TRBJ2-7; CDR3nt: TGCGCCAGCAGCCCGACGGGACAAAGCTCCTACGAGCAGTACTTC; CDR3aa: CASSPTGQSSYEQYF
abundance: NA; v_gene: TRBV6-6; d_gene: TRBD1; j_gene: TRBJ1-2; CDR3nt: TGTGCCAGCAGTACAGGGGGCGCTTCTCTCTATGGCTACACCTTC; CDR3aa: CASSTGGASLYGYTF
abundance: NA; v_gene: TRBV6-5; d_gene: NA; j_gene: TRBJ2-1; CDR3nt: TGTGCCAGCGGTACGGGTTGGTCCTACAATGAGCAGTTCTTC; CDR3aa: CASGTGWSYNEQFF
abundance: NA; v_gene: TRBV7-6; d_gene: NA; j_gene: TRBJ2-7; CDR3nt: TGTGCCAGCAGCTTATGGGGGGACGAGCAGTACTTC; CDR3aa: CASSLWGDEQYF
abundance: NA; v_gene: TRBV29-1; d_gene: NA; j_gene: TRBJ2-1; CDR3nt: TGCAGCGTTGTCGGGGGTTCCTACAATGAGCAGTTCTTC; CDR3aa: CSVVGGSYNEQFF
abundance: few; v_gene: TRBV2; d_gene: NA; j_gene: TRBJ2-7; CDR3nt: TGTGCCAGCAGCAGCGGAAGCGGGCAGTACTTC; CDR3aa: CASSSGSGQYF
abundance: NA; v_gene: TRBV12-5; d_gene: TRBD2; j_gene: TRBJ2-1; CDR3nt: TGTGCTAGTGGTTGGGGGACTAGCGGGGGGCGGGATGAGCAGTTCTTC; CDR3aa: CASGWGTSGGRDEQFF
abundance: NA; v_gene: TRBV30; d_gene: TRBD1; j_gene: TRBJ2-5; CDR3nt: TGTGCCTGGAGCACAGGGGGCTCTGGGACCCAGTACTTC; CDR3aa: CAWSTGGSGTQYF
abundance: NA; v_gene: TRBV19; d_gene: NA; j_gene: TRBJ1-4; CDR3nt: TGTGCCAGTAGTAAGACGGGTGGGACTAATGAAAAACTGTTTTTT; CDR3aa: CASSKTGGTNEKLFF
abundance: NA; v_gene: TRBV5-1; d_gene: NA; j_gene: TRBJ2-7; CDR3nt: TGCGCCAGCAGCCCGGAGGTGAATTACGAGCAGTACTTC; CDR3aa: CASSPEVNYEQYF
abundance: NA; v_gene: TRBV7-8; d_gene: NA; j_gene: TRBJ2-3; CDR3nt: TGTGCCAGCAGCCAGGACAGAAACACAGATACGCAGTATTTT; CDR3aa: CASSQDRNTDTQYF
abundance: once; v_gene: TRBV2; d_gene: NA; j_gene: TRBJ1-2; CDR3nt: TGTGCCAGCAGTGAAAATTGGGGGGACTATGGCTACACCTTC; CDR3aa: CASSENWGDYGYTF
abundance: once; v_gene: TRBV19; d_gene: NA; j_gene: TRBJ1-1; CDR3nt: TGTGCCAGTAGCCCGGGGGGGAGGACTGAAGCTTTCTTT; CDR3aa: CASSPGGRTEAFF
abundance: NA; v_gene: TRBV11-2; d_gene: NA; j_gene: TRBJ1-3; CDR3nt: TGTGCCAGCAGCCCAGGGTGGAACCGCGGCTCTGGAAACACCATATATTTT; CDR3aa: CASSPGWNRGSGNTIYF